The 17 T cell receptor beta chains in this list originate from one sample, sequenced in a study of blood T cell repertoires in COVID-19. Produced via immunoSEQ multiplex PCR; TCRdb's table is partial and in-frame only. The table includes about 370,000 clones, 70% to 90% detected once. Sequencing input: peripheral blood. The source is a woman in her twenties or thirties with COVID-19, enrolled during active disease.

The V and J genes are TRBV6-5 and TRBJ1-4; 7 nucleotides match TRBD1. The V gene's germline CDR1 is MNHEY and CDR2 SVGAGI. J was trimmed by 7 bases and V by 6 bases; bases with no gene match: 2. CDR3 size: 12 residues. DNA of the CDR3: TGTGCCAGCAGACAGGGGATTGAAAAACTGTTTTTT. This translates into CASRQGIEKLFF.

CDR3 bases: TGTGCCAGCAGTGGACGGGACAGGCCTCAAGAGTACACCCAGTACTTC. Amino acid sequence: CASSGRDRPQEYTQYF. V gene TRBV2 combines with J gene TRBJ2-5; 8 nucleotides line up with TRBD1. The CDR3 sequence is 16 residues long. CDR1 is SNHLY and CDR2 is FYNNEI in the germline V gene. V shed 4 bases, J shed 8 bases, and the junction held 15 bases outside the gene matches.

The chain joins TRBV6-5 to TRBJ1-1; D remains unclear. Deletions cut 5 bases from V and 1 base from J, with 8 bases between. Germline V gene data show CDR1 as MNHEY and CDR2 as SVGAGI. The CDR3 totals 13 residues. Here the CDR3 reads CASSISRNTEAFF. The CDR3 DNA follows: TGTGCCAGCAGTATAAGTAGGAACACTGAAGCTTTCTTT.

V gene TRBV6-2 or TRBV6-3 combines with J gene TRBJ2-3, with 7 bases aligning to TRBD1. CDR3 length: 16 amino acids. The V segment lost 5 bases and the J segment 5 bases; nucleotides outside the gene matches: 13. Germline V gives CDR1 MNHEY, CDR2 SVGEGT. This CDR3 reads CASSPNLDRELDTQYF. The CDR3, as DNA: TGTGCCAGCAGTCCGAACTTAGACAGGGAACTAGATACGCAGTATTTT.

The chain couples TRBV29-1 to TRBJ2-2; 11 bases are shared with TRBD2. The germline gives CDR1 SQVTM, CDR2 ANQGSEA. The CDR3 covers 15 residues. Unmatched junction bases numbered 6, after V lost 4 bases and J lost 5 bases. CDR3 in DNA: TGCAGCGTTGGTCTAGCGGGGGGCCCTACCGGGGAGCTGTTTTTT. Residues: CSVGLAGGPTGELFF.

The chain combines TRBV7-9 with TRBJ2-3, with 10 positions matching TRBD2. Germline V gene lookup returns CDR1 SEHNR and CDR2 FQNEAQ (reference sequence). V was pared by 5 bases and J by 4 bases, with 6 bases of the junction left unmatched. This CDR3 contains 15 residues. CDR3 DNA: TGTGCCAGCAGCCCGACCAGCGGGGGGGCAGATACGCAGTATTTT. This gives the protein CASSPTSGGADTQYF.

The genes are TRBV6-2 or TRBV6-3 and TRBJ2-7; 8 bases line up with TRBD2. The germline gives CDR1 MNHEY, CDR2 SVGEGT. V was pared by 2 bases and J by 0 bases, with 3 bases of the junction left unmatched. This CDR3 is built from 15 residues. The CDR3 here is CASSYTSGGSYEQYF. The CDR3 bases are TGTGCCAGCAGTTACACTAGCGGTGGCTCCTACGAGCAGTACTTC.

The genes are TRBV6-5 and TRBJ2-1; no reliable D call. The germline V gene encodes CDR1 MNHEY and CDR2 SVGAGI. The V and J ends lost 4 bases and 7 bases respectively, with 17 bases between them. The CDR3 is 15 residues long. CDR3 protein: CASSFGRVIENEQFF. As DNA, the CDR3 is TGTGCCAGCAGTTTCGGCCGGGTTATTGAGAATGAGCAGTTCTTC.

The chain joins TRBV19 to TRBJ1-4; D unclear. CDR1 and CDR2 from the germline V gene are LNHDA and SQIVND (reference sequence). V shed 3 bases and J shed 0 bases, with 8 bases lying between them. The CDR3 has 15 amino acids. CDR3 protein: CASSISRATNEKLFF. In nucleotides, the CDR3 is TGTGCCAGTAGTATTAGTCGCGCAACTAATGAAAAACTGTTTTTT.

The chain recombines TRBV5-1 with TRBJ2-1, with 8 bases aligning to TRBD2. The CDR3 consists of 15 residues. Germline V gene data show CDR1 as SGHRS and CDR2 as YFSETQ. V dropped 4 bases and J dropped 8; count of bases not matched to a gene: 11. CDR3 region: CASSPGGLAGYEQFF. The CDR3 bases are TGCGCCAGCAGCCCGGGGGGCCTAGCGGGTTATGAGCAGTTCTTC.

The CDR3: CASSPRAFWTDTQYF. CDR3 sequence (DNA): TGTGCCAGCAGCCCCAGGGCCTTTTGGACAGATACGCAGTATTTT. The chain uses TRBV7-2 and TRBJ2-3; tentatively, D is TRBD1 (5 bases). Germline CDR1 reads SGHTA; CDR2 reads FQGNSA. V was shortened by 5 bases and J by 3 bases, with 15 bases between the two germline ends. The CDR3 has 15 residues.

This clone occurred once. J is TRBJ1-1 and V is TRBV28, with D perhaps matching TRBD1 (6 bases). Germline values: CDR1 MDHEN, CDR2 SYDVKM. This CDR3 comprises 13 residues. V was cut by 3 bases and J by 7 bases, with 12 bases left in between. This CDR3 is CASSFRDTIEAFF. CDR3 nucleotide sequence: TGTGCCAGCAGTTTTAGGGACACCATTGAAGCTTTCTTT.

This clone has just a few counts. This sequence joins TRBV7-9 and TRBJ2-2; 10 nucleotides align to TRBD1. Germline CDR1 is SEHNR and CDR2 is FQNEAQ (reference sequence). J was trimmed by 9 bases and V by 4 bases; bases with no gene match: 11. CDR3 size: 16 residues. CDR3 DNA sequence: TGTGCCAGCAGCTCAGACAGGGGGCACGTCTCGTGGGAGCTGTTTTTT. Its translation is CASSSDRGHVSWELFF.

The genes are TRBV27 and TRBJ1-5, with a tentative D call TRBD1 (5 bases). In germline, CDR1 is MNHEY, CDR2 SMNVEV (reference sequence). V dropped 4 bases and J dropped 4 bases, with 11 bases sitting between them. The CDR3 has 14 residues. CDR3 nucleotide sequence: TGTGCCAGCAGTTCCGACAGTGATAATCAGCCCCAGCATTTT. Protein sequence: CASSSDSDNQPQHF.

Here the CDR3 DNA reads TGTGCCACCAGAGCTACGGGGAGCGGGGAGCTGTTTTTT. Protein: CATRATGSGELFF. This chain connects TRBV24-1 to TRBJ2-2; D may be TRBD2 (5 bases). The germline V gene encodes CDR1 KGHDR and CDR2 SFDVKD. V gave up 7 bases and J gave up 7 bases, with 12 bases separating them. The CDR3 sequence is 13 residues long.

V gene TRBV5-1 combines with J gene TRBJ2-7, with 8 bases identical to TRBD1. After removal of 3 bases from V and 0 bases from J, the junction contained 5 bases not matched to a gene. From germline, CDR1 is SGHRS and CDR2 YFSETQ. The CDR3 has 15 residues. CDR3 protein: CASSWDRLSSYEQYF. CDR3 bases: TGCGCCAGCAGCTGGGACAGGCTCAGCTCCTACGAGCAGTACTTC.

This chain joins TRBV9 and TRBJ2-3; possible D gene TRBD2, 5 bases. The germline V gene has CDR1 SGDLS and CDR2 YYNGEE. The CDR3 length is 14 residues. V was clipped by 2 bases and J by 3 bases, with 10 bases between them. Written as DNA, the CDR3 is TGTGCCAGCAGCGTCCGGCCGGGGACAGATACGCAGTATTTT. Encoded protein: CASSVRPGTDTQYF. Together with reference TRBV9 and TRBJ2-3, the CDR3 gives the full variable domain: DSGVTQTPKHLITATGQRVTLRCSPRSGDLSVYWYQQSLDQGLQFLIQYYNGEERAKGNILERFSAQQFPDLHSELNLSSLELGDSALYFCASSVRPGTDTQYFGPGTRLTVL.